These 22 T cell receptor beta chains originate from one sample sequenced in a study of response to subunit inactivated influenza vaccine. TCRdb used MiXCR to reprocess the RT-PCR reads, holding one entry per CDR3 protein. In the table there are approximately 700,000 distinct CDR3 sequences, less than 20% of which are singletons. The source was PBMCs from blood, collected roughly 12 days after vaccination. The receptors shown here come from a man aged 50 to 59 who received an inactivated influenza vaccine.

The chain is built from TRBV20-1 and TRBJ2-7, with D maybe TRBD2 (6 bases). V lost 4 bases and J 4 bases, leaving 17 bases between the germline ends. CDR1 is DFQATT, CDR2 SNEGSKA, per germline (reference sequence). The CDR3 extends over 14 amino acids. The CDR3 loop is CSATTGTLSYEQYF. The CDR3 coding sequence is TGCAGTGCTACCACCGGGACTTTATCTTACGAGCAGTACTTC.

This clonotype occurred many times. The chain couples TRBV20-1 to TRBJ2-3; 7 bases map to TRBD2. Trimming took 2 bases from V and 1 from J; bases not matched to a gene: 9. The CDR3 extends over 16 amino acids. The germline V gene encodes CDR1 DFQATT and CDR2 SNEGSKA (reference sequence). The CDR3 bases are TGCAGTGCTAGATGGGGGGGAATGCGGGGCACAGATACGCAGTATTTT. The encoded protein is CSARWGGMRGTDTQYF.

The V and J genes are TRBV29-1 and TRBJ2-1; no reliable D call. The CDR3 totals 15 residues. The V end was cut by 6 bases, the J end by 0 bases, with 15 bases between. Germline-derived CDR1 and CDR2 are SQVTM and ANQGSEA. The CDR3 sequence is CSVAPGSSSYNEQFF. The CDR3 coding sequence is TGCAGCGTGGCTCCTGGGTCCTCCTCCTACAATGAGCAGTTCTTC.

The chain joins TRBV4-3 to TRBJ1-4; no firm D call. Deletions cut 4 bases from V and 0 bases from J, with 12 bases between. Per the germline V gene, CDR1 is LGHNA and CDR2 is YSLEER. The length of the CDR3 is 16 residues. In DNA form, the CDR3 reads TGCGCCAGCAGCCGGAGTATATCTGCAACTAATGAAAAACTGTTTTTT. It is translated as CASSRSISATNEKLFF.

The chain links TRBV29-1 to TRBJ2-5; D may be TRBD1 (5 bases). The CDR3 sequence is 16 residues long. V was trimmed by 0 bases and J by 0 bases, leaving 14 bases between them. Germline CDR1 and CDR2: SQVTM and ANQGSEA. As DNA, the CDR3 is TGCAGCGTTGAAGACGTCGACAAGGGGAACCAAGAGACCCAGTACTTC. Translating gives CSVEDVDKGNQETQYF.

This clonotype appeared many times. CDR3 region: CASSQHRAGAGLAGDEQFF. DNA of the CDR3: TGCGCCAGCAGCCAACACCGGGCGGGGGCGGGACTAGCGGGAGATGAGCAGTTCTTC. This chain uses TRBV4-3 with TRBJ2-1, with 14 bases aligning to TRBD2. The germline V gene encodes CDR1 LGHNA and CDR2 YSLEER. With 2 bases clipped from V and 8 bases from J, the junction kept 14 bases outside the gene matches. The CDR3 sequence is 19 residues long.

The chain links TRBV5-5 to TRBJ2-1; D is possibly TRBD2 (6 bases). The germline CDR1 and CDR2 sequences are SGHKS and YYEKEE (reference sequence). This CDR3 region has 18 residues. Trimming took 1 base from V and 3 from J, leaving 20 bases between them. CDR3 loop: CASSLPPWGRESYNEQFF. The CDR3 region has the DNA TGTGCCAGCAGCTTGCCACCGTGGGGTCGGGAGAGCTACAATGAGCAGTTCTTC.

V usage is TRBV11-2 and J usage is TRBJ2-5, with D hard to call. V dropped 1 base and J dropped 2 bases, with 11 bases sitting between them. The CDR3 extends over 15 amino acids. The germline gives CDR1 SGHAT, CDR2 FQNNGV. The CDR3 protein is CASSLVRLGQETQYF. CDR3 coding DNA: TGTGCCAGCAGCTTAGTTCGCTTGGGGCAAGAGACCCAGTACTTC. Full variable domain (missing parts from reference TRBV11-2 and TRBJ2-5): EAGVAQSPRYKIIEKRQSVAFWCNPISGHATLYWYQQILGQGPKLLIQFQNNGVVDDSQLPKDRFSAERLKGVDSTLKIQPAKLEDSAVYLCASSLVRLGQETQYFGPGTRLLVL.

This clonotype was seen at least ten times. The chain has TRBV5-1 and TRBJ2-1; D is possibly TRBD1 or TRBD2 (7 bases each). Trimming stripped 0 bases from V and 0 bases from J, with 13 bases between. The CDR3 has 17 amino acids. Germline CDR1 reads SGHRS; CDR2 reads YFSETQ. In DNA, the CDR3 is TGCGCCAGCAGCTTGGGGCAGGGGGGGACCTCCTACAATGAGCAGTTCTTC. It codes for CASSLGQGGTSYNEQFF.

The sample holds many counts of this clonotype. The rearrangement links TRBV4-2 to TRBJ2-1, with a weak D call TRBD2 (5 bases). The CDR3 length is 13 residues. Germline values: CDR1 LGHNA, CDR2 YNFKEQ. Trimming left V 4 bases short and J 7 bases short, with 11 bases between. CDR3 bases: TGTGCCAGCAGCCTAGAGGGAGCTAATGAGCAGTTCTTC. Translation: CASSLEGANEQFF.

This chain connects TRBV29-1 to TRBJ2-3; 9 bases are shared with TRBD2. The CDR3 covers 15 residues. With V trimmed by 7 bases and J by 4 bases, 12 bases remained unmatched. Germline CDR1 SQVTM, CDR2 ANQGSEA. The CDR3 region is CSASFSGSFADTQYF. The CDR3 nucleotides read TGCAGCGCCTCCTTTAGCGGGAGTTTCGCAGATACGCAGTATTTT.

The V call is TRBV7-9, the J call TRBJ2-1; the match to TRBD2 covers 8 bases. CDR1 is SEHNR and CDR2 is FQNEAQ in the germline V gene (reference sequence). The trim removed 4 bases at V and 10 bases at J, leaving 12 bases unmatched. The CDR3 loop spans 15 amino acids. The CDR3 bases are TGTGCCAGCAGCTCCAGACCGGGGGGGGGCATGGAGCAGTTCTTC. It translates to CASSSRPGGGMEQFF.

The table lists this clonotype with a few counts. The chain couples TRBV13 to TRBJ2-7, with 8 bases fitting TRBD1. V shed 2 bases, J shed 7 bases, and the junction held 10 bases outside the gene matches. Germline V gene data show CDR1 as PRHDT and CDR2 as FYEKMQ (reference sequence). CDR3 length: 15 amino acids. This CDR3 is CASSLYGQGLREQYF. The CDR3, as DNA: TGTGCCAGCAGCTTATATGGACAGGGATTACGGGAGCAGTACTTC.

The chain combines TRBV20-1 with TRBJ2-1, with D maybe TRBD1 (5 bases). The CDR3 length is 15 residues. Trimming stripped 4 bases from V and 7 bases from J, with 20 bases between. CDR1 is DFQATT, CDR2 SNEGSKA, per germline (reference sequence). The CDR3 DNA follows: TGCAGTGCTATAAACTCAGGGTATTCTTCTAATGAGCAGTTCTTC. Translating gives CSAINSGYSSNEQFF.

The genes are TRBV6-1 and TRBJ2-1, with D unresolved. CDR1 is MNHNS, CDR2 SASEGT, per germline. The V end lost 5 bases, the J end lost 0 bases, and 11 bases lay between the germline ends. This CDR3 region has 15 residues. CDR3 nucleotides: TGTGCCAGCAGTCCATACCAGAGCTCCTACAATGAGCAGTTCTTC. Translated: CASSPYQSSYNEQFF.

This rearrangement joins TRBV20-1 to TRBJ2-5, with 10 bases fitting TRBD1. This CDR3 has 15 amino acids. Germline values: CDR1 DFQATT, CDR2 SNEGSKA (reference sequence). Unmatched junction bases numbered 6, after V lost 3 bases and J lost 2 bases. The CDR3 region has the DNA TGCAGTGCTAGGGAGCCGGGACAGGGGCAAGAGACCCAGTACTTC. Protein product: CSAREPGQGQETQYF.

V is TRBV7-2 and J is TRBJ2-3; tentatively, D is TRBD2 (5 bases). V dropped 1 base and J dropped 6 bases, with 11 bases sitting between them. Germline assignment: CDR1 SGHTA and CDR2 FQGNSA. This CDR3 region has 14 residues. The CDR3 protein is CASSLGPGFDTQYF. CDR3 nucleotide sequence: TGTGCCAGCAGCTTAGGACCGGGGTTTGATACGCAGTATTTT.

This clonotype was seen at least ten times. The chain joins TRBV12-3 or TRBV12-4 to TRBJ2-1; 7 nucleotides align to TRBD1. Germline trimming cut 2 bases from V and 6 bases from J; bases unmatched to any gene: 4. The CDR3 is 14 amino acids. CDR3 DNA sequence: TGTGCCAGCAGTTTATCGGCAGGGGGCAATGAGCAGTTCTTC. Its translation: CASSLSAGGNEQFF.

The chain joins TRBV9 to TRBJ2-1; 11 bases are a match to TRBD2. J lost 0 bases, V lost 2 bases, and 7 bases had no gene match. Germline V gene data show CDR1 as SGDLS and CDR2 as YYNGEE. The CDR3 loop spans 18 amino acids. The CDR3 spells CASSVSSGGSSSYNEQFF. The CDR3 bases are TGTGCCAGCAGCGTTTCTAGCGGGGGGTCGAGCTCCTACAATGAGCAGTTCTTC.

This clonotype was seen a few times. CDR3 nucleotide sequence: TGCGCCAGCAGCATTCAGGGGCCAACTAATGAAAAACTGTTTTTT. Its translation: CASSIQGPTNEKLFF. The chain combines TRBV5-1 with TRBJ1-4, with D perhaps TRBD1 (6 bases). Germline V gene lookup returns CDR1 SGHRS and CDR2 YFSETQ. The CDR3 has 15 residues. Trimming took off 4 bases at V and 0 bases at J, with 10 bases between the two ends.

The sample holds a few counts of this clonotype. The chain employs TRBV20-1 and TRBJ2-7, with 7 bases that match TRBD1. The CDR3 runs to 14 residues. Looked up from germline, CDR1 is DFQATT and CDR2 is SNEGSKA (reference sequence). V lost 3 bases, J lost 2 bases, and 7 bases stayed unmatched. CDR3 in amino acids: CSASSPGGTYEQYF. In DNA, the CDR3 is TGCAGTGCTAGTTCGCCAGGGGGTACCTACGAGCAGTACTTC.

The table lists this clonotype with a few counts. The chain has TRBV4-3 and TRBJ2-2, with D possibly matching TRBD2 (6 bases). V lost 0 bases to trimming and J lost 6 bases, with 14 bases between them. The CDR3 is 16 residues long. Germline CDR1 and CDR2: LGHNA and YSLEER. The CDR3 here is CASSQDRGYSPGELFF. The DNA for the CDR3 is TGCGCCAGCAGCCAAGATCGGGGGTATTCCCCCGGGGAGCTGTTTTTT.